These T cell receptor beta chains were read from a single sample in a study of vaccination and CD4 T cells after COVID-19. In TCRdb, the PCR reads were re-called with MiXCR into one record per CDR3 protein. The top ten hold over 35% of the sample, which has more than 6,000 distinct CDR3 sequences, approximately 31% seen once. These receptors have no identified antigens. The sample comprised CD4+ T cells from blood, cultured in vitro. The receptor set was obtained from a human donor in good health. Each CDR3 is given with its conserved first and last residue. A D gene is named only where the DNA matches it firmly. Size is omitted from some rows. Given values are once, few, many or a class for expanded clones.

TRBV6-2/TRBV6-3	TRBJ2-3	.	TRBD1	CASSYRQGERTDTQYF	TGTGCCAGCAGTTACCGACAGGGGGAAAGGACAGATACGCAGTATTTT
TRBV7-3	TRBJ2-1	few	.	CASSLSASTYNEQFF	TGTGCCAGCAGCTTATCGGCTAGCACCTACAATGAGCAGTTCTTC
TRBV20-1	TRBJ2-3	.	TRBD1	CSAKTGGADTQYF	TGCAGTGCAAAGACAGGGGGCGCAGATACGCAGTATTTT
TRBV24-1	TRBJ2-3	few	TRBD1	CATSDFWATGSTDTQYF	TGTGCCACCAGTGATTTTTGGGCGACAGGGAGCACAGATACGCAGTATTTT
TRBV7-2	TRBJ1-2	.	.	CASSLVQGIYGYTF	TGTGCCAGCAGCTTAGTCCAGGGAATTTATGGCTACACCTTC
TRBV20-1	TRBJ1-1	.	.	CSAREDSGGLGTEAFF	TGCAGTGCTAGAGAGGACTCCGGGGGGCTAGGCACTGAAGCTTTCTTT
TRBV27	TRBJ2-7	few	.	CASSSSRGWDYEQYF	TGTGCCAGCAGTTCGTCGCGGGGTTGGGACTACGAGCAGTACTTC
TRBV6-1	TRBJ2-7	.	TRBD2	CASSGGSGEQYF	TGTGCCAGCAGTGGCGGGAGCGGCGAGCAGTACTTC
TRBV6-5	TRBJ2-1	few	TRBD2	CASSYRTSGKNNEQFF	TGTGCCAGCAGTTACAGGACTAGCGGGAAGAACAATGAGCAGTTCTTC
TRBV12-3/TRBV12-4	TRBJ2-3	.	.	CANTRGPLEGDTQYF	TGTGCCAATACTAGAGGCCCGCTGGAGGGAGATACGCAGTATTTT
TRBV20-1	TRBJ2-1	.	.	CSVDPSPANEQFF	TGCAGTGTGGACCCTTCCCCCGCCAATGAGCAGTTCTTC
TRBV11-3	TRBJ2-2	.	TRBD1	CASSLGGQFTGELFF	TGTGCCAGCAGCTTAGGGGGACAGTTTACCGGGGAGCTGTTTTTT
TRBV6-1	TRBJ2-4	few	.	CASSENTREWNF	TGTGCCAGCAGTGAAAACACCCGAGAATGGAACTTC
TRBV19	TRBJ2-5	.	.	CASSPKGRIQETQYF	TGTGCCAGTAGCCCAAAAGGGAGGATCCAAGAGACCCAGTACTTC
TRBV7-9	TRBJ1-2	.	.	CASSLSRGTFNYGYTF	TGTGCCAGCAGCTTAAGTAGGGGGACATTCAACTATGGCTACACCTTC
TRBV28	TRBJ1-5	.	.	CASSAGHSNQPQHF	TGTGCCAGCAGTGCCGGACATAGCAATCAGCCCCAGCATTTT
TRBV7-3	TRBJ2-7	.	TRBD2	CASLRREAPHEQYF	TGTGCCAGCTTACGGCGGGAGGCCCCTCACGAGCAGTACTTC
TRBV7-2	TRBJ2-3	.	.	CASSLFPRGTDTQYF	TGTGCCAGCAGCTTATTTCCCAGGGGCACAGATACGCAGTATTTT
TRBV4-1	TRBJ2-3	few	.	CASSQRPLERTDTQYF	TGCGCCAGCAGCCAAAGACCCCTAGAGCGTACAGATACGCAGTATTTT
TRBV25-1	TRBJ2-4	.	.	CASSGVNIQYF	TGTGCCAGCAGCGGGGTAAACATTCAGTACTTC
TRBV28	TRBJ1-2	.	.	CASSLASYGYTF	TGTGCCAGCAGCCTGGCTAGCTATGGCTACACCTTC
TRBV29-1	TRBJ2-7	few	TRBD2	CSVGSGEDGEQYF	TGCAGCGTTGGTAGCGGGGAAGATGGGGAGCAGTACTTC
TRBV5-1	TRBJ2-7	.	.	CASSLLPGRYEQYF	TGCGCCAGCAGCTTGCTTCCGGGGAGGTACGAGCAGTACTTC
TRBV7-2	TRBJ2-2	few	.	CASSLDNTNTGELFF	TGTGCCAGCAGCTTAGACAACACGAACACCGGGGAGCTGTTTTTT
TRBV7-2	TRBJ2-1	few	.	CASSPRRGVWGEQFF	TGTGCCAGCAGCCCCCGTCGAGGGGTGTGGGGGGAGCAGTTCTTC
TRBV11-2	TRBJ2-7	medium-sized	.	CASSLVSADEQYF	TGTGCCAGCAGCTTAGTCTCAGCTGACGAGCAGTACTTC
TRBV2	TRBJ2-3	.	TRBD2	CASSSGRANRADTQYF	TGTGCCAGCAGCAGCGGGAGGGCCAATAGAGCAGATACGCAGTATTTT
TRBV19	TRBJ1-1	.	.	CASSIKGDTGAFF	TGTGCCAGTAGTATAAAGGGGGACACTGGAGCTTTCTTT
TRBV7-3	TRBJ2-1	.	TRBD2	CASSPSGSHEQFF	TGTGCCAGCAGCCCTAGCGGGAGCCATGAGCAGTTCTTC
TRBV12-3/TRBV12-4	TRBJ2-7	.	TRBD2	CASSLAEWRGYEQYF	TGTGCCAGCAGTTTAGCGGAGTGGCGGGGGTACGAGCAGTACTTC
TRBV5-5	TRBJ1-5	.	.	CASSLTVDSNQPQHF	TGTGCCAGCAGCTTGACAGTAGATAGCAATCAGCCCCAGCATTTT
TRBV7-9	TRBJ1-2	.	.	CASSLPSRGLYGYTF	TGTGCCAGCAGCCTCCCCTCCAGGGGCCTCTATGGCTACACCTTC
TRBV10-3	TRBJ1-3	.	.	CAISVSNGNTIYF	TGTGCCATCAGTGTAAGCAATGGAAACACCATATATTTT
TRBV20-1	TRBJ2-7	few	.	CSAGGSGAYEQYF	TGCAGTGCTGGGGGGAGCGGCGCCTACGAGCAGTACTTC
TRBV6-2/TRBV6-3	TRBJ2-7	few	.	CASAGYEQYF	TGTGCCAGCGCGGGATACGAGCAGTACTTC
TRBV6-2/TRBV6-3	TRBJ2-5	.	TRBD1	CASSSKSTGGLRGETQYF	TGTGCCAGCAGTTCGAAGTCGACAGGGGGTTTGCGAGGAGAGACCCAGTACTTC
TRBV7-6	TRBJ2-7	.	TRBD1	CASSRSGTGVPYEQYF	TGTGCCAGCAGCCGCTCCGGGACAGGGGTCCCCTACGAGCAGTACTTC
TRBV6-1	TRBJ2-7	.	.	CASRQDTRFPYEQYF	TGTGCCAGCAGGCAGGACACACGCTTCCCCTACGAGCAGTACTTC
TRBV28	TRBJ2-2	few	.	CASSFQNTGELFF	TGTGCCAGCAGTTTTCAGAACACCGGGGAGCTGTTTTTT
TRBV7-3	TRBJ2-3	.	.	CASSLVSVGDTQYF	TGTGCCAGCAGCTTAGTTTCAGTAGGGGATACGCAGTATTTT
TRBV6-5	TRBJ1-5	.	.	CASSYGQYGDSQHF	TGTGCCAGCAGTTACGGTCAGTACGGAGATTCCCAGCATTTT
TRBV5-6	TRBJ2-1	.	.	CASSLGPGAYNEQFF	TGTGCCAGCAGCTTGGGGCCGGGAGCCTACAATGAGCAGTTCTTC
TRBV7-2	TRBJ2-7	few	.	CASSLAHGGNYEQYF	TGTGCCAGCAGCTTAGCGCATGGCGGGAACTACGAGCAGTACTTC